This T cell receptor beta chain stems from a study of T cell changes during pregnancy in multiple sclerosis. This CDR3 contains 17 residues. Germline assignment: CDR1 SGHRS and CDR2 YFSETQ. V gave up 5 bases and J gave up 1 base; unmatched junction bases: 12. Measured with immunoSEQ multiplex PCR; TCRdb has only the in-frame clones, and not every one. The top ten hold 1% to 1.5% of the sample, which has some 44,000 clones, about 87% seen once. The V and J genes are TRBV5-1 and TRBJ2-5, with TRBD1 matching 9 bases. The material sequenced was CD4+ T cells from peripheral blood mononuclear cells, taken in the second trimester of pregnancy. The receptor was derived from a female donor with multiple sclerosis, enrolled in a pregnancy study. The CDR3 sequence is CASRLRTGAIVQETQYF. CDR3 bases: TGCGCCAGCAGACTAAGGACAGGGGCGATTGTCCAAGAGACCCAGTACTTC. Supplemented by reference TRBV5-1 and TRBJ2-5, the full variable domain reads KAGVTQTPRYLIKTRGQQVTLSCSPISGHRSVSWYQQTPGQGLQFLFEYFSETQRNKGNFPGRFSGRQFSNSRSEMNVSTLELGDSALYLCASRLRTGAIVQETQYFGPGTRLLVL.